The next 30 T cell receptor beta chains were all read from a single sample in a study of shared clonotypes between healthy human individuals. TCRdb's copy holds only in-frame clones and misses some; the assay was immunoSEQ multiplex PCR. Of over a million clones in the sample, 70% to 80% were seen once. Sequencing was performed on memory CD4+ T cells from PBMCs. Subset in this sample: CD45RA-negative fraction. These receptors came from a man between 18 and 35 years old in good health. Some clones in this sample may be carry-over from other donors' samples.

The chain combines TRBV4-3 with TRBJ2-4; D gene unclear. Germline CDR1 LGHNA, CDR2 YSLEER. The CDR3 loop spans 15 amino acids. The V end was cut by 4 bases, the J end by 5 bases, with 15 bases between. This CDR3 reads CASSPGPPDENIQYF. For the CDR3, the DNA is TGCGCCAGCAGCCCCGGGCCACCCGACGAAAACATTCAGTACTTC.

This clone was picked up a small number of times. The rearrangement links TRBV4-3 to TRBJ2-1; tentative D call: TRBD1 (6 bases). This CDR3 is 13 amino acids long. Trimming stripped 3 bases from V and 8 bases from J, with 11 bases between. Looked up from germline, CDR1 is LGHNA and CDR2 is YSLEER. The DNA of the CDR3 is TGCGCCAGCAGCCAGGGAACAGGGTATGAGCAGTTCTTC. It is translated as CASSQGTGYEQFF.

On this clone itself: A much larger clonotype is one base distant, so this may be a read error. The chain has TRBV10-1 and TRBJ1-2; D is possibly TRBD1 (5 bases). Germline assignment: CDR1 WNHNN and CDR2 SYGVQD (reference sequence). The CDR3 contains 15 residues. V lost 0 bases and J lost 5, with 13 bases in between. The CDR3 DNA is TGCGCCAGCAGTGAGTCGGTAGACAGTAGGTATGGCTACACCTTC. It encodes CASSESVDSRYGYTF.

This chain connects TRBV19 to TRBJ2-1; the match to TRBD2 covers 7 bases. Germline-derived CDR1 and CDR2 are LNHDA and SQIVND (reference sequence). With 3 bases clipped from V and 7 bases from J, the junction kept 9 bases outside the gene matches. This CDR3 contains 15 residues. The CDR3 is CASSMVAREGNEQFF. The CDR3 DNA follows: TGTGCCAGTAGTATGGTGGCTAGGGAGGGGAATGAGCAGTTCTTC.

This clone was detected only a few times. V usage is TRBV30 and J usage is TRBJ1-1; D is possibly TRBD1 (5 bases). V lost 4 bases, J lost 0 bases, and 9 bases lay in between. Germline V gene sequence: CDR1 GTSNPN, CDR2 SVGIG (reference sequence). The CDR3 totals 13 residues. The CDR3 DNA reads TGTGCCTGGAATCGACAGTTGAACACTGAAGCTTTCTTT. Translating gives CAWNRQLNTEAFF.

The V gene is TRBV7-2, the J gene TRBJ2-3, with D perhaps TRBD2 (7 bases). With 3 bases removed from V and 6 bases from J, the gap between germline ends came to 22 bases. There are 17 residues in the CDR3. Germline lookup yields CDR1 SGHTA and CDR2 FQGNSA. This CDR3 is CASSFPRGAGTGDTQYF. The DNA of the CDR3 is TGTGCCAGCAGCTTCCCCCGGGGGGCTGGTACAGGCGATACGCAGTATTTT.

This clone was seen a handful of times. A much larger clonotype is one base distant, so this may be a read error. The chain combines TRBV6-6 with TRBJ1-1, with 9 bases that match TRBD1. The CDR3 has 15 residues. V shed 5 bases, J shed 0 bases, and the junction held 4 bases outside the gene matches. Germline V gives CDR1 MNHNY, CDR2 SVGAGI (reference sequence). The CDR3 sequence: CASSKGQGMNTEAFF. In DNA, the CDR3 is TGTGCCAGCAGTAAGGGACAGGGCATGAACACTGAAGCTTTCTTT.

The chain links TRBV28 to TRBJ2-7; 14 bases align to TRBD2. The CDR3 has 16 amino acids. V shed 4 bases and J 7 bases; nucleotides not matched to a gene: 9. Germline CDR1 MDHEN, CDR2 SYDVKM. The CDR3 is CASSWDGTSGRREQYF. CDR3 coding DNA: TGTGCCAGCAGTTGGGACGGGACTAGCGGGAGACGGGAGCAGTACTTC.

The V gene is TRBV19, the J gene TRBJ1-2, with D possibly TRBD1 on 6 matching bases. The CDR3 has 14 amino acids. Trimming took 3 bases from V and 8 from J, leaving 16 bases between them. Germline assignment: CDR1 LNHDA and CDR2 SQIVND (reference sequence). The CDR3 DNA sequence: TGTGCCAGTAGTATCGCGGGGGCTTCAGGAGGCTACACCTTC. This codes for CASSIAGASGGYTF.

CDR3 DNA sequence: TGCGCCAGCAGCCCGACAGGGAGCTCTGGGGCCAACGTCCTGACTTTC. Translating it yields CASSPTGSSGANVLTF. The rearrangement links TRBV5-1 to TRBJ2-6, with 7 bases that match TRBD1. Losses at the gene ends were 4 bases for V and 0 bases for J; bases not matched to a gene: 4. The CDR3 extends over 16 amino acids. Germline-derived CDR1 and CDR2 are SGHRS and YFSETQ. Variable domain in full (rest from reference TRBV5-1 and TRBJ2-6): KAGVTQTPRYLIKTRGQQVTLSCSPISGHRSVSWYQQTPGQGLQFLFEYFSETQRNKGNFPGRFSGRQFSNSRSEMNVSTLELGDSALYLCASSPTGSSGANVLTFGAGSRLTVL.

The CDR3 sequence is CASSLWTSGYNEQFF. The CDR3 DNA is TGTGCCAGCAGTTTATGGACTAGCGGATACAATGAGCAGTTCTTC. This sequence joins TRBV28 and TRBJ2-1, with TRBD2 matching over 9 bases. Germline V gene data show CDR1 as MDHEN and CDR2 as SYDVKM. This CDR3 is built from 15 residues. The ends lost 0 bases at V and 4 bases at J; junction bases unmatched: 1.

This clone was seen only a few times. The V call is TRBV30, the J call TRBJ2-7; no clear D gene. V lost 3 bases and J 0 bases, leaving 9 bases between the germline ends. From germline, CDR1 is GTSNPN and CDR2 SVGIG (reference sequence). CDR3 length: 13 residues. CDR3 coding DNA: TGTGCCTGGAGCAGGAAGGGCTCCTACGAGCAGTACTTC. It is translated as CAWSRKGSYEQYF.

This clone showed up just a few times. The genes are TRBV27 and TRBJ2-2; 10 bases are shared with TRBD2. The CDR3 is 17 residues long. Germline-derived CDR1 and CDR2 are MNHEY and SMNVEV (reference sequence). Losses at the gene ends were 1 base for V and 6 bases for J; bases not matched to a gene: 8. CDR3 amino acids: CASSLWTSGSLPGELFF. CDR3 DNA sequence: TGTGCCAGCAGTTTATGGACTAGCGGTTCTTTACCCGGGGAGCTGTTTTTT.

The table lists this clone with a few counts. The chain is built from TRBV15 and TRBJ1-5; D is ambiguous. The germline CDR1 and CDR2 sequences are LNHNV and YYDKDF (reference sequence). V lost 0 bases, J lost 0 bases, and 6 bases lay in between. The CDR3 length is 15 residues. DNA for the CDR3: TGTGCCACCAGCAGAGATTTGTTTAGCAATCAGCCCCAGCATTTT. As protein: CATSRDLFSNQPQHF.

The chain is built from TRBV2 and TRBJ2-7, with a weak D call TRBD1 (6 bases). Looked up from germline, CDR1 is SNHLY and CDR2 is FYNNEI. This CDR3 spans 12 amino acids. The V end was cut by 6 bases, the J end by 2 bases, with 8 bases between. CDR3 protein: CASRDSTYEQYF. CDR3 nucleotide sequence: TGTGCCAGCAGGGACAGTACCTACGAGCAGTACTTC.

The gene calls are TRBV4-2 and TRBJ2-2, with TRBD2 identical over 9 bases. The V gene's germline CDR1 is LGHNA and CDR2 YNFKEQ. CDR3 length: 17 residues. The J segment lost 2 bases and the V segment lost 3 bases, leaving 7 bases of the junction unmatched. The CDR3 loop reads CASSHLSGGLNTGELFF. CDR3 DNA: TGTGCCAGCAGCCACCTTAGCGGGGGACTTAACACCGGGGAGCTGTTTTTT.

About this clone itself: Distinct nucleotide sequences in the sample also encode this CDR3. This chain joins TRBV15 and TRBJ2-7; D is uncertain. Looked up from germline, CDR1 is LNHNV and CDR2 is YYDKDF (reference sequence). This CDR3 spans 13 amino acids. V was trimmed by 2 bases and J by 3 bases, leaving 8 bases between them. The CDR3: CATSRPGGYEQYF. For the CDR3, the DNA is TGTGCCACCAGCAGACCGGGCGGCTACGAGCAGTACTTC.

CDR3 protein: CASSFSGSPYEQYF. The CDR3 nucleotides read TGCGCCAGCAGCTTTTCAGGGTCCCCCTACGAGCAGTACTTC. The chain joins TRBV5-1 to TRBJ2-7; D perhaps matches TRBD1 (5 bases). Germline V gene lookup returns CDR1 SGHRS and CDR2 YFSETQ. V was pared by 2 bases and J by 2 bases, with 11 bases between. The CDR3 contains 14 residues. The entire variable domain, with the rest obtained from reference TRBV5-1 and TRBJ2-7, is as follows: KAGVTQTPRYLIKTRGQQVTLSCSPISGHRSVSWYQQTPGQGLQFLFEYFSETQRNKGNFPGRFSGRQFSNSRSEMNVSTLELGDSALYLCASSFSGSPYEQYFGPGTRLTVT.

The rearrangement uses TRBV30 and TRBJ2-2; D remains ambiguous. V was shortened by 5 bases and J by 3 bases, with 10 bases between the two germline ends. The CDR3 is 13 amino acids. Germline V gives CDR1 GTSNPN, CDR2 SVGIG (reference sequence). This chain's CDR3 is CAWGKPYTGELFF. CDR3 bases: TGTGCCTGGGGAAAGCCATACACCGGGGAGCTGTTTTTT.

V is TRBV11-2 and J is TRBJ1-4; D may be TRBD1 (6 bases). CDR3 size: 17 residues. CDR1 is SGHAT and CDR2 is FQNNGV in the germline V gene. The ends were cut back, 3 bases at V and 10 bases at J, with 24 bases in the middle. The CDR3 spells CASSLGNPTGARGKLFF. The CDR3 coding sequence is TGTGCCAGCAGCTTGGGAAACCCAACGGGGGCGCGAGGAAAACTGTTTTTT. The full variable domain, its missing parts supplied by reference TRBV11-2 and TRBJ1-4, is EAGVAQSPRYKIIEKRQSVAFWCNPISGHATLYWYQQILGQGPKLLIQFQNNGVVDDSQLPKDRFSAERLKGVDSTLKIQPAKLEDSAVYLCASSLGNPTGARGKLFFGSGTQLSVL.

The V call is TRBV7-2, the J call TRBJ2-7; D unclear. Germline values: CDR1 SGHTA, CDR2 FQGNSA. The CDR3 is made up of 15 amino acids. The germline V and J ends were trimmed by 1 base and 5 bases, with 15 bases remaining between them. The CDR3 spells CASSLGAWKIHEQYF. CDR3 DNA: TGTGCCAGCAGCTTAGGAGCCTGGAAGATCCACGAGCAGTACTTC.

This clone was observed once. The CDR3 protein is CASSPVGGRETQYF. The DNA of the CDR3 is TGTGCCAGCAGTCCGGTGGGGGGCCGGGAGACCCAGTACTTC. This chain connects TRBV28 to TRBJ2-5, with D perhaps TRBD1 or TRBD2 (6 bases each). The germline gives CDR1 MDHEN, CDR2 SYDVKM. This CDR3 comprises 14 residues. Between the trimmed V and J ends, which lost 5 bases and 5 bases, there was a span of 15 bases.

CDR3 bases: TGTGCCAGCAGCGAAATAAATGGCGGCACTGAAGCTTTCTTT. Protein product: CASSEINGGTEAFF. This chain uses TRBV2 with TRBJ1-1; D gene unclear. V lost 6 bases to trimming and J lost 4 bases, with 15 bases between them. Germline V lookup: CDR1 SNHLY, CDR2 FYNNEI. This CDR3 spans 14 amino acids. Combining the CDR3 with reference TRBV2 and TRBJ1-1 gives the whole variable domain EPEVTQTPSHQVTQMGQEVILRCVPISNHLYFYWYRQILGQKVEFLVSFYNNEISEKSEIFDDQFSVERPDGSNFTLKIRSTKLEDSAMYFCASSEINGGTEAFFGQGTRLTVV.

This chain connects TRBV5-1 to TRBJ1-2; 8 positions match TRBD1. The CDR3 consists of 14 residues. Germline V gene data show CDR1 as SGHRS and CDR2 as YFSETQ. After removal of 0 bases from V and 6 bases from J, the junction contained 4 bases not matched to a gene. CDR3 sequence reads: CASSLEGQGDGYTF. The DNA of the CDR3 is TGCGCCAGCAGCTTGGAAGGACAGGGAGATGGCTACACCTTC.

The CDR3 nucleotides are TGTGCCAGCAGCTTCGGGGCCCAGACCGGGGAGCTGTTTTTT. This codes for CASSFGAQTGELFF. J is TRBJ2-2 and V is TRBV7-2; D tentatively reads TRBD1 or TRBD2 (5 bases each). CDR1 SGHTA and CDR2 FQGNSA come from the germline V gene. The ends were cut back, 3 bases at V and 5 bases at J, with 10 bases in the middle. The CDR3 contains 14 residues.

The chain carries TRBV5-1 and TRBJ2-2; D is unresolved. CDR1 and CDR2 from the germline V gene are SGHRS and YFSETQ. V was shortened by 4 bases and J by 4 bases, with 8 bases between the two germline ends. This CDR3 region has 13 residues. The CDR3 reads CASSESVTGELFF. The DNA of the CDR3 is TGCGCCAGCAGCGAGAGTGTCACCGGGGAGCTGTTTTTT.

The chain employs TRBV19 and TRBJ1-1, with D possibly being TRBD1 (5 bases). Trimming removed 7 bases from V and 4 bases from J, with 13 bases in between. The CDR3 covers 13 residues. In germline, CDR1 is LNHDA, CDR2 SQIVND (reference sequence). Written as DNA, the CDR3 is TGTGCCAGTACTGCCGCAGGGATCACTGAAGCTTTCTTT. It yields the protein CASTAAGITEAFF.

CDR3 residues: CASRGTGADTQYF. The CDR3 nucleotides read TGTGCCAGCAGGGGGACAGGGGCGGATACGCAGTATTTT. The V call is TRBV9, the J call TRBJ2-3; 10 nucleotides line up with TRBD1. V lost 5 bases and J lost 6; bases outside the gene matches: 3. Germline loops: CDR1 SGDLS, CDR2 YYNGEE. This CDR3 has 13 residues. Using reference TRBV9 and TRBJ2-3 for the parts outside the CDR3, the full variable domain is DSGVTQTPKHLITATGQRVTLRCSPRSGDLSVYWYQQSLDQGLQFLIQYYNGEERAKGNILERFSAQQFPDLHSELNLSSLELGDSALYFCASRGTGADTQYFGPGTRLTVL.

The rearrangement joins TRBV5-1 to TRBJ2-6, with 12 nucleotides matching TRBD2. The CDR3 is made up of 17 amino acids. J was trimmed by 0 bases and V by 4 bases; bases with no gene match: 2. CDR1 SGHRS and CDR2 YFSETQ come from the germline V gene. CDR3 coding DNA: TGCGCCAGCAGCGAGACTAGCGGGAGCTCTGGGGCCAACGTCCTGACTTTC. Its translation: CASSETSGSSGANVLTF.

The chain recombines TRBV6-6 with TRBJ2-7; D possibly matches TRBD1 or TRBD2 (5 bases each). V lost 2 bases and J 4 bases, leaving 9 bases between the germline ends. This CDR3 spans 13 amino acids. Looked up from germline, CDR1 is MNHNY and CDR2 is SVGAGI (reference sequence). The DNA of the CDR3 is TGTGCCAGCAGTTACGTCAGGGAGTACGAGCAGTACTTC. This codes for CASSYVREYEQYF.